This is a list of T cell receptor beta chains from one sample in a study of graft-versus-host responses after intestinal transplantation. This table comes from immunoSEQ multiplex PCR, and its TCRdb copy is limited to in-frame clones, with some not included. Of 50,000 to 75,000 clones listed, 90% to 95% are singletons. The antigens these receptors bind are not known. Sequences were derived from unstimulated CD4+ T cells sorted from spleen or lymph node cells, sampled before transplant. These receptors were collected from a human donor who was the organ donor for an intestinal transplant. Each CDR3 is given with its conserved first and last residue. Each record gives: V gene, J gene, clone size, D gene, CDR3 DNA, CDR3 protein. The D gene is left open where the match is weak. Clone size is stated in some rows and not others, as once, few, many or a class when expanded.

v_call: TRBV10-1
j_call: TRBJ2-5
clone_size: .
d_call: TRBD2
cdr3_nt: TGCGCCAGCGGGAGGCTAGCGGGGGGGGAGACCCAGTACTTC
cdr3_aa: CASGRLAGGETQYF

v_call: TRBV7-9
j_call: TRBJ2-7
clone_size: .
d_call: .
cdr3_nt: TGTGCCAGCAGCTTGGTGACAGGACGCTACGAGCAGTACTTC
cdr3_aa: CASSLVTGRYEQYF

v_call: TRBV28
j_call: TRBJ2-5
clone_size: .
d_call: TRBD2
cdr3_nt: TGTGCCAGCAGTTTATACGGGACTAGCGGGGGGTGGGAGACCCAGTACTTC
cdr3_aa: CASSLYGTSGGWETQYF

v_call: TRBV29-1
j_call: TRBJ1-1
clone_size: .
d_call: .
cdr3_nt: TGCAGCGTTGAGCCGGCGGGGGGGGACACTGAAGCTTTCTTT
cdr3_aa: CSVEPAGGDTEAFF

v_call: TRBV6-5
j_call: TRBJ2-7
clone_size: .
d_call: .
cdr3_nt: TGTGCCAGCAGTTACCCTGGTCGGGCGTACGAGCAGTACTTC
cdr3_aa: CASSYPGRAYEQYF

v_call: TRBV18
j_call: TRBJ1-5
clone_size: .
d_call: .
cdr3_nt: TGTGCCAGCTCACCTTCCATGAGCAATCAGCCCCAGCATTTT
cdr3_aa: CASSPSMSNQPQHF

v_call: TRBV18
j_call: TRBJ2-3
clone_size: .
d_call: .
cdr3_nt: TGTGCCAGCTCACCACTAGGGTTCTCTAGCACAGATACGCAGTATTTT
cdr3_aa: CASSPLGFSSTDTQYF

v_call: TRBV19
j_call: TRBJ1-5
clone_size: .
d_call: TRBD1
cdr3_nt: TGTGCCAGTAGGCGGGACAGGGGAGGTCAGCCCCAGCATTTT
cdr3_aa: CASRRDRGGQPQHF

v_call: TRBV7-3
j_call: TRBJ2-5
clone_size: .
d_call: .
cdr3_nt: TGTGCCAGCAGCCTGACAGGCGTAGGGGAGCAGTACTTC
cdr3_aa: CASSLTGVGEQYF

v_call: TRBV11-2
j_call: TRBJ1-4
clone_size: few
d_call: TRBD1
cdr3_nt: TGTGCCAGCAGCTTAGGGGACAGGGACATTGAAAAACTGTTTTTT
cdr3_aa: CASSLGDRDIEKLFF

v_call: TRBV18
j_call: TRBJ2-5
clone_size: .
d_call: TRBD2
cdr3_nt: TGTGCCAGCTCACCACCCCGACTAGCGGGGCAAGAGACCCAGTACTTC
cdr3_aa: CASSPPRLAGQETQYF

v_call: TRBV19
j_call: TRBJ2-1
clone_size: .
d_call: TRBD2
cdr3_nt: TGTGCCAGTAGTATCCCCTCTAGCGGGGGTTACAATGAGCAGTTCTTC
cdr3_aa: CASSIPSSGGYNEQFF

v_call: TRBV7-3
j_call: TRBJ2-6
clone_size: few
d_call: .
cdr3_nt: TGTGCCAGCAGCTTAACGTCAGGGGCAGGGGCCAACGTCCTGACTTTC
cdr3_aa: CASSLTSGAGANVLTF

v_call: TRBV29-1
j_call: TRBJ1-2
clone_size: .
d_call: TRBD1
cdr3_nt: TGCAGCGTGAGGATTGGACAGGCGGGAGCCGATGGCTGCACCTTC
cdr3_aa: CSVRIGQAGADGCTF

v_call: TRBV7-2
j_call: TRBJ2-5
clone_size: .
d_call: .
cdr3_nt: TGTGCCAGCAGCCCTTGGGCCGGGGGCCTCCAAGAGACCCAGTACTTC
cdr3_aa: CASSPWAGGLQETQYF

v_call: TRBV19
j_call: TRBJ2-7
clone_size: once
d_call: TRBD1
cdr3_nt: TGTGCCAGTAGTATAGGCAGGGGGTTTTCCCCCGCCGAGCAGTACTTC
cdr3_aa: CASSIGRGFSPAEQYF

v_call: TRBV11-3
j_call: TRBJ2-1
clone_size: .
d_call: TRBD2
cdr3_nt: TGTGCCAGCAGCTTAAGCCAGCGGGGGGCCAATGAGCAGTTCTTC
cdr3_aa: CASSLSQRGANEQFF

v_call: TRBV10-3
j_call: TRBJ2-5
clone_size: .
d_call: .
cdr3_nt: TGTGCCATCAGCCTACTAGCCGAAGAGACCCAGTACTTC
cdr3_aa: CAISLLAEETQYF

v_call: TRBV4-1
j_call: TRBJ2-1
clone_size: .
d_call: TRBD2
cdr3_nt: TGCGCCAGCAGCTGGGGGGGAGGAGGGAATGAGCAGTTCTTC
cdr3_aa: CASSWGGGGNEQFF

v_call: TRBV5-6
j_call: TRBJ1-2
clone_size: .
d_call: TRBD1
cdr3_nt: TGTGCCAGCAGCGCCTCCGGGACAGGGGGAAACTATGGCTACACCTTC
cdr3_aa: CASSASGTGGNYGYTF

v_call: TRBV6-5
j_call: TRBJ1-6
clone_size: .
d_call: .
cdr3_nt: TGTGCCAGCGCCCCCTCATATAATTCACCCCTCCACTTT
cdr3_aa: CASAPSYNSPLHF

v_call: TRBV11-2
j_call: TRBJ1-4
clone_size: .
d_call: .
cdr3_nt: TGTGCCAGCAGCTTAGAGGGACACGTAAATGAAAAACTGTTTTTT
cdr3_aa: CASSLEGHVNEKLFF

v_call: TRBV6-1
j_call: TRBJ1-5
clone_size: .
d_call: .
cdr3_nt: TGTGCCAGCAGATTCGGACAGAAGGAAAATCAGCCCCAGCATTTT
cdr3_aa: CASRFGQKENQPQHF

v_call: TRBV25-1
j_call: TRBJ2-1
clone_size: .
d_call: TRBD1
cdr3_nt: TGTGCCAGCACCCGACAGGGGGAGATAGCGCAGTTCTTC
cdr3_aa: CASTRQGEIAQFF

v_call: TRBV10-3
j_call: TRBJ2-1
clone_size: .
d_call: .
cdr3_nt: TGTGCCCTTTCCCCCGGGACAAAGGGCAATGAGCAGTTCTTC
cdr3_aa: CALSPGTKGNEQFF

v_call: TRBV6-6
j_call: TRBJ1-4
clone_size: .
d_call: .
cdr3_nt: TGTGCCAGCAGTTATAGGGGCGCAGGGCTTAATGAAAAACTGTTTTTT
cdr3_aa: CASSYRGAGLNEKLFF

v_call: TRBV5-1
j_call: TRBJ2-7
clone_size: .
d_call: TRBD1
cdr3_nt: TGCGCCAGCAGCTCCACAGGGGTGGGAACCTACGAGCAGTACTTC
cdr3_aa: CASSSTGVGTYEQYF

v_call: TRBV6-6
j_call: TRBJ2-1
clone_size: .
d_call: TRBD2
cdr3_nt: TGTGCCAGCACCGCGGGGGGAGAGCAGTTCTTC
cdr3_aa: CASTAGGEQFF

v_call: TRBV7-2
j_call: TRBJ2-1
clone_size: .
d_call: .
cdr3_nt: TGTGCCAGCAGCTTAGGAGACTGGTACAATGAGCAGTTCTTC
cdr3_aa: CASSLGDWYNEQFF

v_call: TRBV2
j_call: TRBJ1-2
clone_size: .
d_call: .
cdr3_nt: TGTGCCAGCAGCCAAGTGCCTGCGTTTTCCTACACCTTC
cdr3_aa: CASSQVPAFSYTF

v_call: TRBV15
j_call: TRBJ2-1
clone_size: .
d_call: .
cdr3_nt: TGTGCCACCAGCAGGCGACAGGGAGGCAATGAGCAGTTCTTC
cdr3_aa: CATSRRQGGNEQFF

v_call: TRBV10-3
j_call: TRBJ1-5
clone_size: .
d_call: .
cdr3_nt: TGTGCCTCGCGCGGGGGGCTGGATCAGCCCCAGCATTTT
cdr3_aa: CASRGGLDQPQHF

v_call: TRBV18
j_call: TRBJ2-2
clone_size: .
d_call: .
cdr3_nt: TGTGCCAGCTCACCACGGTACGGGGAGCTGTTTTTT
cdr3_aa: CASSPRYGELFF

v_call: TRBV7-2
j_call: TRBJ1-2
clone_size: .
d_call: .
cdr3_nt: TGTGCCAGCAGCTTAGGGACAAACTATGGCTACACCTTC
cdr3_aa: CASSLGTNYGYTF

v_call: TRBV9
j_call: TRBJ1-2
clone_size: .
d_call: TRBD1
cdr3_nt: TGTGCCAGCAGCTCAGGGGGGGGCTATGGCTACACCTTC
cdr3_aa: CASSSGGGYGYTF